A selection of T cell receptor beta chains follows, all from one sample in a study of beta chain features in type 1 diabetes. Method: immunoSEQ multiplex PCR; TCRdb's copy keeps in-frame clones and lacks some. The table has roughly 730,000 clones, under 15% seen once. Sequencing input: naive CD4+ T cells from blood. Source of these receptors: a man between 18 and 35 years old with type 1 diabetes. Each CDR3 is given with its conserved first and last residue. The D gene is left open where the match is weak. Rows give clone size only sometimes, using once, few, many, or a class for an expanded clone.

v_gene	d_gene	abundance	j_gene	CDR3aa	CDR3nt
TRBV2	TRBD1	few	TRBJ1-2	CASSEGDRGHGYTF	TGTGCCAGCAGTGAAGGGGACAGGGGTCATGGCTACACCTTC
TRBV5-1	-	-	TRBJ2-3	CASSYPTDTQYF	TGCGCCAGCAGCTACCCCACAGATACGCAGTATTTT
TRBV30	TRBD1	few	TRBJ1-2	CAWNPPGQGMDGYTF	TGTGCCTGGAATCCACCGGGACAGGGAATGGATGGCTACACCTTC
TRBV7-9	TRBD1	-	TRBJ2-1	CASSFRDSPNEQFF	TGTGCCAGCAGCTTCAGGGACAGCCCCAATGAGCAGTTCTTC
TRBV2	-	few	TRBJ1-5	CASSQWGQGNQPQHF	TGTGCCAGCTCCCAATGGGGGCAGGGAAATCAGCCCCAGCATTTT
TRBV6-5	-	-	TRBJ1-2	CASRMTSGQHYGYTF	TGTGCCAGCAGGATGACTTCCGGACAGCACTATGGCTACACCTTC
TRBV4-1	-	few	TRBJ1-5	CASSQDTVGGQPQHF	TGCGCCAGCAGCCAAGATACGGTGGGCGGTCAGCCCCAGCATTTT
TRBV6-1	TRBD2	few	TRBJ2-5	CASSEPTSGGRETQYF	TGTGCCAGCAGTGAACCAACTAGCGGGGGGCGGGAGACCCAGTACTTC
TRBV5-4	TRBD1	-	TRBJ1-1	CASSNRGNTEAFF	TGTGCCAGCAGCAACAGGGGGAACACTGAAGCTTTCTTT
TRBV7-2	-	-	TRBJ2-1	CASSLGGLPYNEQFF	TGTGCCAGCAGCTTAGGGGGGCTCCCCTACAATGAGCAGTTCTTC
TRBV9	TRBD2	-	TRBJ2-3	CASSVLGLADYTDTQYF	TGTGCCAGCAGCGTATTGGGACTAGCGGATTACACAGATACGCAGTATTTT
TRBV2	-	-	TRBJ2-7	CASSGSESSYEQYF	TGTGCCAGCAGTGGTTCAGAGTCCTCCTACGAGCAGTACTTC
TRBV5-1	TRBD2	-	TRBJ2-1	CASSPPAGGGEQFF	TGCGCCAGCAGCCCCCCAGCTGGGGGGGGTGAGCAGTTCTTC
TRBV11-2	-	few	TRBJ2-1	CASSPAPDEQFF	TGTGCCAGCAGCCCAGCTCCCGATGAGCAGTTCTTC
TRBV14	TRBD2	few	TRBJ2-3	CASSQLRGMTPNTDTQYF	TGTGCCAGCAGCCAATTGCGGGGGATGACACCGAACACAGATACGCAGTATTTT
TRBV28	TRBD1	-	TRBJ2-7	CASSPGQGNEQYF	TGTGCCAGCAGCCCGGGACAGGGAAACGAGCAGTACTTC
TRBV11-2	-	-	TRBJ1-6	CASSLVVDSPLHF	TGTGCCAGCAGCTTAGTTGTCGATTCACCCCTCCACTTT
TRBV4-1	-	few	TRBJ1-2	CASSQGGENYGYTF	TGCGCCAGCAGCCAAGGGGGGGAAAACTATGGCTACACCTTC